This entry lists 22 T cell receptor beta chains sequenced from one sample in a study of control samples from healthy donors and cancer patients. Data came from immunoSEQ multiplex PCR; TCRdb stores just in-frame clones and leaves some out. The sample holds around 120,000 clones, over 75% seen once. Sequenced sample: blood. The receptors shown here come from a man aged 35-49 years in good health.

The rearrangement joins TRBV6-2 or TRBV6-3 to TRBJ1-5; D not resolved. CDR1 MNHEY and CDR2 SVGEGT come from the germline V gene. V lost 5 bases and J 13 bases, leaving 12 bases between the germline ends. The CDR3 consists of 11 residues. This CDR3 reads CASSHGRTQHF. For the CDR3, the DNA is TGTGCCAGCAGTCATGGACGGACTCAGCATTTT.

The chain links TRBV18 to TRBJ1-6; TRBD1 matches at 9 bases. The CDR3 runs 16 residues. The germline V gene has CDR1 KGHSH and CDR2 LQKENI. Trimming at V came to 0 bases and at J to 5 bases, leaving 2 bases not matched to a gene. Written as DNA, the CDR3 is TGTGCCAGCTCACCACCGGGACAGGGCAATAATTCACCCCTCCACTTT. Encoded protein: CASSPPGQGNNSPLHF.

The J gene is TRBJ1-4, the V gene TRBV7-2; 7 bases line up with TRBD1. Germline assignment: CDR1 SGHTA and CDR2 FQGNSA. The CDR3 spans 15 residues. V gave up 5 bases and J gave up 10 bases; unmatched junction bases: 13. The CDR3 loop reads CASSPTGTAVGKLFF. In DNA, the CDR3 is TGTGCCAGCAGCCCCACGGGGACAGCCGTTGGAAAACTGTTTTTT.

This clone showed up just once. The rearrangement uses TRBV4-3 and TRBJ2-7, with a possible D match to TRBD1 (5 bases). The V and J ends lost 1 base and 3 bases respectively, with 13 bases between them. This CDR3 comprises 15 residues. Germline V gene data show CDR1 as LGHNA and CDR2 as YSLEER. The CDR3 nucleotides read TGCGCCAGCAGCCAAGTTTGGGGCAGGGACTACGAGCAGTACTTC. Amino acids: CASSQVWGRDYEQYF.

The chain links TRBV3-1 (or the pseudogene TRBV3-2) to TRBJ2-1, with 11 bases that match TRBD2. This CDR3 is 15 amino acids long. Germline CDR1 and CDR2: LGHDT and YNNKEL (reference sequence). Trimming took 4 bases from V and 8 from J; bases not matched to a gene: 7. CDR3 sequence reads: CASSPGLAEFYEQFF. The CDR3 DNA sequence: TGTGCCAGCAGCCCGGGACTAGCGGAGTTCTATGAGCAGTTCTTC.

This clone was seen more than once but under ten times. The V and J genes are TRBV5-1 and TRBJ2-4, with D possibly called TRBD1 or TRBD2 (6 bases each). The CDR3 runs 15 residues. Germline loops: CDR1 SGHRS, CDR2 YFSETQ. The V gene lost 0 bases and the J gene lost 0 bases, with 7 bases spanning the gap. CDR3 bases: TGCGCCAGCAGCTTGGCGGGGGCAGCCAAAAACATTCAGTACTTC. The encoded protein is CASSLAGAAKNIQYF.

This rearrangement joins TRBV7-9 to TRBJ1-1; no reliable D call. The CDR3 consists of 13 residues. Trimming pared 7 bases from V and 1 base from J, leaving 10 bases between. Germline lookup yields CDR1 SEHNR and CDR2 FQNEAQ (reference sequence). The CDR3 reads CASTLGQNTEAFF. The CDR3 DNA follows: TGTGCCAGCACCCTAGGCCAGAACACTGAAGCTTTCTTT. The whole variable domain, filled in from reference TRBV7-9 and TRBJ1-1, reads DTGVSQNPRHKITKRGQNVTFRCDPISEHNRLYWYRQTLGQGPEFLTYFQNEAQLEKSRLLSDRFSAERPKGSFSTLEIQRTEQGDSAMYLCASTLGQNTEAFFGQGTRLTVV.

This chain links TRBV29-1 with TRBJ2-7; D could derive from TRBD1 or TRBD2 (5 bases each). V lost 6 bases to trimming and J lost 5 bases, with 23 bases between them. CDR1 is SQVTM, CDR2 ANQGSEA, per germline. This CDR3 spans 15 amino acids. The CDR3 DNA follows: TGCAGCGTCGCGCCCCTCGGGACCCCTTCGGACGAGCAGTACTTC. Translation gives CSVAPLGTPSDEQYF.

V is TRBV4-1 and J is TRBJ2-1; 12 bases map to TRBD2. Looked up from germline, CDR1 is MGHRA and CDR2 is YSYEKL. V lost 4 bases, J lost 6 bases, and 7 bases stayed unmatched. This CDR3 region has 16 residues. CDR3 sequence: CASSRRLAGALNEQFF. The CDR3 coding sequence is TGCGCCAGCAGCCGGCGACTAGCGGGGGCTCTCAATGAGCAGTTCTTC.

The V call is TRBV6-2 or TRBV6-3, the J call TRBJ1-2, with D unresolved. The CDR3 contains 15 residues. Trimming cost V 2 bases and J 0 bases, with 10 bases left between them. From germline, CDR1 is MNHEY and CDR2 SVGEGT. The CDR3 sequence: CASSYPGQANYGYTF. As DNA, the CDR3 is TGTGCCAGCAGTTACCCGGGTCAGGCTAACTATGGCTACACCTTC.

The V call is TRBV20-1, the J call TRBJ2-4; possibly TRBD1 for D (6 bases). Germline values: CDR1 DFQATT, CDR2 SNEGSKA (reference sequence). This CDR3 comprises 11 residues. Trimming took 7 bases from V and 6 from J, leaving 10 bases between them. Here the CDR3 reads CSVTQGNIQYF. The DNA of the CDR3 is TGCAGTGTCACACAGGGAAACATTCAGTACTTC.

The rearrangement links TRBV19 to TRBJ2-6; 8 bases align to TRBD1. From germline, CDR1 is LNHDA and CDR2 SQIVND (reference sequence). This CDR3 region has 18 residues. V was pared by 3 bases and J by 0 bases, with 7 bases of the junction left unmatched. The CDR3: CASSMTGVLLSGANVLTF. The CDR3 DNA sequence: TGTGCCAGTAGTATGACAGGGGTCCTCCTCTCTGGGGCCAACGTCCTGACTTTC.

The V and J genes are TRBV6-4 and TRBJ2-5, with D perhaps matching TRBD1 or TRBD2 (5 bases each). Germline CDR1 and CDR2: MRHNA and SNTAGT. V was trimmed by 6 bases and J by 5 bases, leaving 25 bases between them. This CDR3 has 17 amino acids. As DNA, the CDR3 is TGTGCCAGCAGGGGCCCCCTTACGGGACCAAAAGCGGAGACCCAGTACTTC. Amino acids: CASRGPLTGPKAETQYF.

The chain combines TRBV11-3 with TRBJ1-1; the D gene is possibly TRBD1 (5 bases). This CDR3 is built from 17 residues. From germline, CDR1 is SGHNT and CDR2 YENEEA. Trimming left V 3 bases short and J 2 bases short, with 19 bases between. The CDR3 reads CASSFDLLGDGNTEAFF. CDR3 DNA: TGTGCCAGCAGCTTTGATTTATTGGGGGATGGAAACACTGAAGCTTTCTTT.

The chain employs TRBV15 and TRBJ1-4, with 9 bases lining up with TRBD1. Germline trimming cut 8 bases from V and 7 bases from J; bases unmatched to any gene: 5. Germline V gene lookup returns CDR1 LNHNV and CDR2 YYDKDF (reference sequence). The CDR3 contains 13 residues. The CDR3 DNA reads TGTGCCACCGGGGACAGGGTCCTTGAAAAACTGTTTTTT. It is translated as CATGDRVLEKLFF.

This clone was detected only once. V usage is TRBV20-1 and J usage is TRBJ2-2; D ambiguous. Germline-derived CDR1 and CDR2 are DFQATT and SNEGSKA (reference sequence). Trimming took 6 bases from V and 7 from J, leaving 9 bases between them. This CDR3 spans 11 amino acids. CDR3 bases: TGCAGTGCGGCTCGGGTCGGGGAGCTGTTTTTT. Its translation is CSAARVGELFF.

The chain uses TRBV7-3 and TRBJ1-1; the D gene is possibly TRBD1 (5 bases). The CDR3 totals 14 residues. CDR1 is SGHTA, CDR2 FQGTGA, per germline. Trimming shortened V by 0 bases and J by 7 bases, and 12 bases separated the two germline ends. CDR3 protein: CASSLTMGQSEAFF. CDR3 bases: TGTGCCAGCAGCTTAACGATGGGGCAGAGTGAAGCTTTCTTT.

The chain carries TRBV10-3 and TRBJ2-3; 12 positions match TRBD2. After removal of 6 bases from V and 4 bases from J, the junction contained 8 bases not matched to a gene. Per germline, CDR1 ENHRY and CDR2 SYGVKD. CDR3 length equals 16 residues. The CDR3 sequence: CAISPGTSGFADTQYF. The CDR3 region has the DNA TGTGCCATCAGCCCCGGGACTAGCGGGTTCGCAGATACGCAGTATTTT.

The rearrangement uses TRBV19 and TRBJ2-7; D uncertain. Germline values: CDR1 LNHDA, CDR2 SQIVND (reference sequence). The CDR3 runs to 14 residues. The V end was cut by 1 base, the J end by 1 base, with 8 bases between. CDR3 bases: TGTGCCAGTAGTATAGGGCCTTTTTCCTACGAGCAGTACTTC. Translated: CASSIGPFSYEQYF.

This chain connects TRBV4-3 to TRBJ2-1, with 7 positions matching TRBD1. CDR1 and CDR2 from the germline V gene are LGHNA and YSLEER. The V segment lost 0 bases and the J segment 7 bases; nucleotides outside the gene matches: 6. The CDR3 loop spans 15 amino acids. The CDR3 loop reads CASSQDREQGNEQFF. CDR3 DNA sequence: TGCGCCAGCAGCCAAGATCGGGAACAGGGGAATGAGCAGTTCTTC.

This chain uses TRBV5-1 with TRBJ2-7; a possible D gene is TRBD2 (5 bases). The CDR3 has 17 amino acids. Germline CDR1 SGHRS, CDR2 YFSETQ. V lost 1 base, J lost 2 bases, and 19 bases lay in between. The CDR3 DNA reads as TGCGCCAGCAGCTTGCTTGTGGGGAGCGGCCGTCCCTACGAGCAGTACTTC. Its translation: CASSLLVGSGRPYEQYF.

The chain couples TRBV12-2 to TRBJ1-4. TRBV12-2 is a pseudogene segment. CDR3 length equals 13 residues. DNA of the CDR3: TGTGCAAGTCGCGAAGTACCTGGGGAAAAACTGTTTTTT. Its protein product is CASREVPGEKLFF.